The 18 T cell receptor beta chains listed next were all sequenced from one sample in a study of OX40 agonist ivuxolimab in advanced cancers. TCRdb's copy holds only in-frame clones and misses some; the assay was immunoSEQ multiplex PCR. The profile covers some 39,000 clones, with over 75% appearing a single time and approximately 15% taken by the ten largest. The sequencing used CD4+ or CD8+ T cells sorted from blood, collected in a trial of the OX40 agonist ivuxolimab. The receptor source for this set is an adult with an advanced solid tumor such as melanoma, head and neck, liver or kidney cancer.

The rearrangement joins TRBV5-1 to TRBJ2-1, with 9 nucleotides matching TRBD2. This CDR3 contains 14 residues. CDR1 SGHRS and CDR2 YFSETQ come from the germline V gene. With V trimmed by 5 bases and J by 7 bases, 7 bases remained unmatched. The CDR3 sequence: CASRDGTSPNEQFF. For the CDR3, the DNA is TGCGCCAGCAGGGATGGGACTAGCCCGAATGAGCAGTTCTTC.

This clone was observed a handful of times. The chain uses TRBV10-1 and TRBJ1-1; the D is unclear. CDR1 is WNHNN, CDR2 SYGVQD, per germline (reference sequence). Trimming took off 0 bases at V and 1 base at J, with 9 bases between the two ends. The CDR3 has 15 amino acids. CDR3 sequence reads: CASSESKLGNTEAFF. The DNA for the CDR3 is TGCGCCAGCAGTGAGTCGAAACTGGGGAACACTGAAGCTTTCTTT.

The chain employs TRBV7-9 and TRBJ2-5; TRBD2 agrees at 7 bases. Looked up from germline, CDR1 is SEHNR and CDR2 is FQNEAQ (reference sequence). This CDR3 comprises 16 residues. V trimming: 3 bases; J trimming: 2 bases; junction bases outside the gene matches: 9. This chain's CDR3 is CASSFGRASGQETQYF. In DNA form, the CDR3 reads TGTGCCAGCAGCTTCGGGCGGGCTAGCGGACAAGAGACCCAGTACTTC.

This clone has more than one count but fewer than ten. The genes are TRBV29-1 and TRBJ2-3; D uncertain. The germline gives CDR1 SQVTM, CDR2 ANQGSEA. The CDR3 spans 12 residues. The V and J ends lost 0 bases and 4 bases respectively, with 5 bases between them. The CDR3, as DNA: TGCAGCGTTGAAGATTCCGCAGATACGCAGTATTTT. Encoded protein: CSVEDSADTQYF.

The chain joins TRBV30 to TRBJ2-1; 9 nucleotides match TRBD2. The V and J ends lost 4 bases and 8 bases, in that order; junction bases with no gene match: 9. Germline V gene sequence: CDR1 GTSNPN, CDR2 SVGIG (reference sequence). The CDR3 has 14 residues. The CDR3 spells CAWKVAGGPHEQFF. DNA for the CDR3: TGTGCCTGGAAGGTGGCGGGAGGGCCCCATGAGCAGTTCTTC.

This clone showed up just a few times. The J gene is TRBJ1-4, the V gene TRBV5-6, with D perhaps matching TRBD1 (5 bases). CDR3 length: 14 amino acids. Germline V gives CDR1 SGHDT, CDR2 YYEEEE. Trimming cost V 4 bases and J 8 bases, with 15 bases left between them. CDR3 sequence (DNA): TGTGCCAGCAGCAAGAAAGACAGAGAAGAAAAACTGTTTTTT. Encoded protein: CASSKKDREEKLFF.

The chain is built from TRBV7-9 and TRBJ1-1; 9 bases line up with TRBD1. This CDR3 spans 16 amino acids. Trimming cost V 2 bases and J 1 base; bases outside gene matches: 5. Per the germline V gene, CDR1 is SEHNR and CDR2 is FQNEAQ (reference sequence). CDR3 bases: TGTGCCAGCAGCTTACCCACAGGGGGCGAGAACACTGAAGCTTTCTTT. Protein: CASSLPTGGENTEAFF. Supplemented by reference TRBV7-9 and TRBJ1-1, the full variable domain reads DTGVSQNPRHKITKRGQNVTFRCDPISEHNRLYWYRQTLGQGPEFLTYFQNEAQLEKSRLLSDRFSAERPKGSFSTLEIQRTEQGDSAMYLCASSLPTGGENTEAFFGQGTRLTVV.

V usage is TRBV11-2 and J usage is TRBJ2-1; 9 bases are shared with TRBD2. Germline V gene lookup returns CDR1 SGHAT and CDR2 FQNNGV. The CDR3 spans 14 residues. J lost 3 bases, V lost 3 bases, and 0 bases had no gene match. This CDR3 reads CASSLTSGYNEQFF. The CDR3 DNA reads as TGTGCCAGCAGCTTGACTAGCGGCTACAATGAGCAGTTCTTC.

V usage is TRBV7-2 and J usage is TRBJ2-2; possibly TRBD2 for D (6 bases). The V end was cut by 1 base, the J end by 6 bases, with 12 bases between. The CDR3 spans 15 residues. Looked up from germline, CDR1 is SGHTA and CDR2 is FQGNSA. The CDR3 here is CASSLEVGSPGELFF. CDR3 nucleotide sequence: TGTGCCAGCAGCTTAGAGGTCGGGAGCCCCGGGGAGCTGTTTTTT.

The chain is built from TRBV10-3 and TRBJ1-1, with unresolved D. Trimming shortened V by 0 bases and J by 10 bases, and 12 bases separated the two germline ends. Germline assignment: CDR1 ENHRY and CDR2 SYGVKD. There are 13 residues in the CDR3. CDR3 nucleotide sequence: TGTGCCATCAGTGAGTCGAGCGGTTGGAGAGCTTTCTTT. It codes for CAISESSGWRAFF.

V and J are TRBV29-1 and TRBJ2-2; tentatively, D is TRBD1 (6 bases). This CDR3 has 12 amino acids. Trimming left V 7 bases short and J 3 bases short, with 9 bases between. Germline assignment: CDR1 SQVTM and CDR2 ANQGSEA. CDR3 bases: TGCAGCGCTGGACAGTACACCGGGGAGCTGTTTTTT. Its protein product is CSAGQYTGELFF.

The chain uses TRBV2 and TRBJ1-2; D is undetermined. V lost 1 base and J lost 4, with 16 bases in between. This CDR3 is built from 16 residues. Germline lookup yields CDR1 SNHLY and CDR2 FYNNEI. The CDR3 protein is CASSEEPTPAGYGYTF. The CDR3 nucleotides are TGTGCCAGCAGTGAAGAACCTACCCCCGCTGGCTATGGCTACACCTTC.

This chain links TRBV28 with TRBJ1-5; TRBD1 might be the D (5 bases). Trimming pared 6 bases from V and 10 bases from J, leaving 19 bases between. Germline V gene sequence: CDR1 MDHEN, CDR2 SYDVKM. The CDR3 loop spans 14 amino acids. Written as DNA, the CDR3 is TGTGCCAGCAGCCCATATCGGTCGGGGCAACCCCAGCATTTT. The encoded protein is CASSPYRSGQPQHF.

The chain uses TRBV19 and TRBJ2-3; TRBD1 is a possible D gene (5 bases). This CDR3 is built from 16 residues. V gave up 3 bases and J gave up 6 bases, with 19 bases separating them. Germline V gives CDR1 LNHDA, CDR2 SQIVND (reference sequence). The CDR3 here is CASSMATATWADTQYF. DNA of the CDR3: TGTGCCAGTAGTATGGCGACAGCCACTTGGGCCGATACGCAGTATTTT.

This sequence joins TRBV5-1 and TRBJ2-3, with TRBD2 matching 7 bases. V shed 1 base, J shed 2 bases, and the junction held 10 bases outside the gene matches. This CDR3 is built from 17 residues. CDR1 SGHRS and CDR2 YFSETQ come from the germline V gene. In DNA, the CDR3 is TGCGCCAGCAGCTTGCGTCCGGCTAGCGGCTACACAGATACGCAGTATTTT. It yields the protein CASSLRPASGYTDTQYF.

The chain carries TRBV21-1 and TRBJ2-7. TRBV21-1 is flagged as a pseudogene. The CDR3 totals 14 residues. The CDR3 here is CASSKVGPGDEQYF. The CDR3 DNA reads TGTGCCAGCAGCAAAGTCGGTCCGGGCGACGAGCAGTACTTC.

The chain recombines TRBV9 with TRBJ2-7; D uncertain. The germline V gene encodes CDR1 SGDLS and CDR2 YYNGEE. V shed 0 bases and J shed 3 bases, with 7 bases lying between them. The CDR3 loop spans 13 amino acids. The CDR3 loop is CASSVGSNYEQYF. CDR3 nucleotide sequence: TGTGCCAGCAGCGTAGGATCGAACTACGAGCAGTACTTC.

This chain uses TRBV6-5 with TRBJ1-5; D possibly corresponds to TRBD1 (5 bases). The V and J ends lost 11 bases and 0 bases respectively, with 14 bases between them. The CDR3 contains 14 residues. CDR1 and CDR2 from the germline V gene are MNHEY and SVGAGI. The CDR3 DNA is TGTGCCTGTAGACAGATCCATAGCAATCAGCCCCAGCATTTT. It specifies CACRQIHSNQPQHF.